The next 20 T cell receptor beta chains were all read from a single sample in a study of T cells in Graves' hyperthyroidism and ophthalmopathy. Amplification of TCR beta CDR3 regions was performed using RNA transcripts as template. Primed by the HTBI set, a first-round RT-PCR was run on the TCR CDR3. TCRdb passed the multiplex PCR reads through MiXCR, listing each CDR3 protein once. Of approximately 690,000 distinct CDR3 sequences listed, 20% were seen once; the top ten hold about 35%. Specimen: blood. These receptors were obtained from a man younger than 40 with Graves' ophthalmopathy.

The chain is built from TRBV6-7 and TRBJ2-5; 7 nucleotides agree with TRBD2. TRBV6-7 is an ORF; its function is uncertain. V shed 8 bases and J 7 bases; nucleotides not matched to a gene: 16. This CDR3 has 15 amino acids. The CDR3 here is CASRSWEGQDGTQYF. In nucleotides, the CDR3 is TGTGCCAGCCGGTCCTGGGAGGGCCAGGATGGGACCCAGTACTTC.

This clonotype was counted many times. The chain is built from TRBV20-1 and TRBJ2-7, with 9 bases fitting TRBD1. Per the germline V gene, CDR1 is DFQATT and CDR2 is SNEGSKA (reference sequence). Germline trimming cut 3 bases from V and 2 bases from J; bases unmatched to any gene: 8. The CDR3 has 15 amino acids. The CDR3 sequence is CSARMGQGTTYEQYF. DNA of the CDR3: TGCAGTGCTAGGATGGGACAGGGCACCACCTACGAGCAGTACTTC.

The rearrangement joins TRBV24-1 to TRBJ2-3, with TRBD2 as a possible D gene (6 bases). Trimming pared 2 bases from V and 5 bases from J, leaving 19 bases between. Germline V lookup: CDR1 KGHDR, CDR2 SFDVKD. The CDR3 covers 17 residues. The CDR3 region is CATSDSYGGAFRDTQYF. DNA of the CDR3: TGTGCCACCAGTGATTCATACGGGGGAGCCTTTCGAGATACGCAGTATTTT.

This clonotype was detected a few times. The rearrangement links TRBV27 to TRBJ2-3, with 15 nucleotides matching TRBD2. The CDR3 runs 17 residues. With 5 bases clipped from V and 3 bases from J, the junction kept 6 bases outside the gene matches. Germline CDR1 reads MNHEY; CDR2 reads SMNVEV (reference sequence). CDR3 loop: CASSRGLAGGLTDTQYF. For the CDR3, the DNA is TGTGCCAGCAGTCGGGGACTAGCGGGAGGTCTAACAGATACGCAGTATTTT.

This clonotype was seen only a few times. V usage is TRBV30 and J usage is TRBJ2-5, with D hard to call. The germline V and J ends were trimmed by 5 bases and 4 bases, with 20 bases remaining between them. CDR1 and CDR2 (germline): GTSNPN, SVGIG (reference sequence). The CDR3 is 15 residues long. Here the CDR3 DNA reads TGTGCCTGGCCGACGTTCCCACCGTCTACAGAGACCCAGTACTTC. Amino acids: CAWPTFPPSTETQYF. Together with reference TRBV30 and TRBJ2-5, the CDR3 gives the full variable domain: SQTIHQWPATLVQPVGSPLSLECTVEGTSNPNLYWYRQAAGRGLQLLFYSVGIGQISSEVPQNLSASRPQDRQFILSSKKLLLSDSGFYLCAWPTFPPSTETQYFGPGTRLLVL.

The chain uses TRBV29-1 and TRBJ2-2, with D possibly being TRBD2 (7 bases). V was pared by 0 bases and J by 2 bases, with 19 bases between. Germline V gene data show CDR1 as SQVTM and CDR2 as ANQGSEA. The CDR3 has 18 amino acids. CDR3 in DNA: TGCAGCGTTGAAGAACCAGTTAGGGGGACTACCAACACCGGGGAGCTGTTTTTT. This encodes CSVEEPVRGTTNTGELFF.

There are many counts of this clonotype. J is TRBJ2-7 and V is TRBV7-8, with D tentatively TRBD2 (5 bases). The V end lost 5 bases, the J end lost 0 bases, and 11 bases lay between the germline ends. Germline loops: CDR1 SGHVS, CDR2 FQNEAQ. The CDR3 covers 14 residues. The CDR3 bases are TGTGCCAGCAGCCTCATGAGGGCCTCCTACGAGCAGTACTTC. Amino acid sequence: CASSLMRASYEQYF.

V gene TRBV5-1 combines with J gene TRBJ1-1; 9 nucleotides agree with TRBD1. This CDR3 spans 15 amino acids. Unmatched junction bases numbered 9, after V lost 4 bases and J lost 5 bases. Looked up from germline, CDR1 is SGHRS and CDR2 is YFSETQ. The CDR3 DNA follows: TGCGCCAGCAGCCCAGACAGGGGGAAAAATACTGAAGCTTTCTTT. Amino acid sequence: CASSPDRGKNTEAFF.

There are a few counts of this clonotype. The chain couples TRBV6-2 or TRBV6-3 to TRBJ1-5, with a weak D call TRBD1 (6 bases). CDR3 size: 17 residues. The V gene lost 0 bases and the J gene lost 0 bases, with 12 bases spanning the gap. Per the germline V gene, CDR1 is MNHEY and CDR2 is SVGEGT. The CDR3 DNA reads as TGTGCCAGCAGTTACTCGCCGGGGGGCGGTAGCAATCAGCCCCAGCATTTT. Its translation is CASSYSPGGGSNQPQHF.

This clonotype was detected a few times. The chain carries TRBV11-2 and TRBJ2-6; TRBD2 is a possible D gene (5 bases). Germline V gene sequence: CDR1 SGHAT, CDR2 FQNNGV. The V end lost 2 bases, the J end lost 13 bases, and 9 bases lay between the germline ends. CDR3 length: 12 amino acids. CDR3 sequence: CASSLNRGVLTF. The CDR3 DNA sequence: TGTGCCAGCAGCTTAAACCGCGGGGTCCTGACTTTC.

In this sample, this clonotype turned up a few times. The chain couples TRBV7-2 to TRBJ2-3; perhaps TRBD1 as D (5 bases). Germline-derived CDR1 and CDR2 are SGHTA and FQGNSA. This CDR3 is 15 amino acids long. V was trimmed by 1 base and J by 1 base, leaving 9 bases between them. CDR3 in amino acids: CASSLGRAGTDTQYF. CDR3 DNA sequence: TGTGCCAGCAGCTTAGGCAGGGCAGGCACAGATACGCAGTATTTT.

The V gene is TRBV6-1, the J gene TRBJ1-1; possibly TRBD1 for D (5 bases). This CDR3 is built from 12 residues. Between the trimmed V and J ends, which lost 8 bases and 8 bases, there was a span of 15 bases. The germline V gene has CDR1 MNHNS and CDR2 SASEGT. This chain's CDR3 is CASGNPTAEAFF. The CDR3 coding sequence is TGTGCCAGCGGGAACCCGACAGCCGAAGCTTTCTTT.

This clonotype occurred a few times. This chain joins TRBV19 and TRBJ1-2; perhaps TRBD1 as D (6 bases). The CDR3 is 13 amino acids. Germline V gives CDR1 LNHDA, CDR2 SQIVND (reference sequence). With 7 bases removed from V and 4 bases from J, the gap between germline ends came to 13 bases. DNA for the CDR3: TGTGCCAGTACCGATACAGGGAGCTATGGCTACACCTTC. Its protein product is CASTDTGSYGYTF.

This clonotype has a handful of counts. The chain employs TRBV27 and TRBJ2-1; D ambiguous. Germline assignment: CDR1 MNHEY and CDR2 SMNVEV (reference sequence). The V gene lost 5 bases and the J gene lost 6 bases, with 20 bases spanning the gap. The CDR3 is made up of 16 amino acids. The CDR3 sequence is CASSIIAPIIGNEQFF. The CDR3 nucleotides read TGTGCCAGCAGTATAATAGCCCCTATTATCGGCAATGAGCAGTTCTTC.

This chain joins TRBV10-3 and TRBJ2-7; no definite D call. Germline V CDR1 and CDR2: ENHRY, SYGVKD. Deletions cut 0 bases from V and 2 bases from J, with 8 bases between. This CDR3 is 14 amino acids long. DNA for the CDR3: TGTGCCATCAGTGAGTCGGGCCGTACCTACGAGCAGTACTTC. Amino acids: CAISESGRTYEQYF.

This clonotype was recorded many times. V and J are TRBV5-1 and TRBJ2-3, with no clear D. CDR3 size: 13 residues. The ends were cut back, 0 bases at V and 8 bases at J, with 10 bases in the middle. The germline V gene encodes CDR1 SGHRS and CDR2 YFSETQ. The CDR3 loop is CASSLASVATQYF. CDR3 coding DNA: TGCGCCAGCAGCTTGGCCAGCGTGGCTACGCAGTATTTT.

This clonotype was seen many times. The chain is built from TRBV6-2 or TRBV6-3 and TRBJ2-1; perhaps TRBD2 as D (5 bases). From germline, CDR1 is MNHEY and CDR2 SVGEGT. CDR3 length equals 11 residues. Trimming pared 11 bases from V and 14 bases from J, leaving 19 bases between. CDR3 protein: CAVMGMGVEFF. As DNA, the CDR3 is TGTGCCGTGATGGGAATGGGAGTGGAGTTCTTC.

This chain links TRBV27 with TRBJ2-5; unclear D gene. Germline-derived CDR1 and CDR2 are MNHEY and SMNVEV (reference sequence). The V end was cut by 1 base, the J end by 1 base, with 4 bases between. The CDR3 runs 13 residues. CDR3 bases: TGTGCCAGCAGTTTATACATCCAAGAGACCCAGTACTTC. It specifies CASSLYIQETQYF.

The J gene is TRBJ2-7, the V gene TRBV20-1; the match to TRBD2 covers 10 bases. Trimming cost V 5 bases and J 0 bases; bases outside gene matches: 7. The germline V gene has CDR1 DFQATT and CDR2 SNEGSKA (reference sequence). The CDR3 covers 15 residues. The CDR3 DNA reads TGCAGTGCTCCCCTCCCTAGCGGGAGCTCCTACGAGCAGTACTTC. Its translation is CSAPLPSGSSYEQYF.

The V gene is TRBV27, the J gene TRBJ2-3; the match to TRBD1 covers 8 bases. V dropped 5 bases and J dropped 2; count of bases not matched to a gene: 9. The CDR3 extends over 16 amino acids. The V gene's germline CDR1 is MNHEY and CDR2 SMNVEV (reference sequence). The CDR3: CASSDGQGQITDTQYF. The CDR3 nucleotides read TGTGCCAGCAGTGATGGACAGGGACAGATCACAGATACGCAGTATTTT.